Described below is a single TCR beta chain sequence and its context. The antigen remains undetermined. This sample was taken from a study of T cell repertoires in cytomegalovirus infection. General observations from the study: Cumulative public TCR beta family frequency identified CMV carriers with the relevant HLA. Predominance within the ex vivo response was attributable to HLA-C-restricted CMV-specific TCR beta clonotypes.

Each CDR3 protein is one row after TCRdb ran MiXCR on the reads. The sample includes 650,000 to 900,000 distinct CDR3 sequences, about 30% of them seen just once. The sequenced sample was cultured CD8+ T cells from PBMCs, obtained from culture after CMV antigen stimulation. This receptor was taken from a human donor in good health (CMV status not recorded). Some clones in this sample may be carry-over from other donors' samples.

The DNA of the CDR3 is TGTGCCAGCAGTTCCCTTGGGACTAGCGGGGAAGAGGAGCTGTTTTTT. Amino acids: CASSSLGTSGEEELFF. The chain couples TRBV6-6 to TRBJ2-2; the match to TRBD2 covers 13 bases. This CDR3 region has 16 residues. Trimming took 4 bases from V and 10 from J; bases not matched to a gene: 9. Germline V gene sequence: CDR1 MNHNY, CDR2 SVGAGI (reference sequence).